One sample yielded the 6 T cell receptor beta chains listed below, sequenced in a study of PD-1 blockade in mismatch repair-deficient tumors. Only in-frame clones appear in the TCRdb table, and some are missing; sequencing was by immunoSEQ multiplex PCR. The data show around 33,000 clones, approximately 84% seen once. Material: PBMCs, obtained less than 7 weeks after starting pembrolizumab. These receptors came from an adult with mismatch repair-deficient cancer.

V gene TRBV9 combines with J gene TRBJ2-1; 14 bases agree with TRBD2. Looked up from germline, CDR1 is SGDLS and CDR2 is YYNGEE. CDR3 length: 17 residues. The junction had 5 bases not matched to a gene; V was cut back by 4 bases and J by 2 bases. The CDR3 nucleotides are TGTGCCAGCAGCTTAGGGGGACTAGCGGGGGCCTACAATGAGCAGTTCTTC. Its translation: CASSLGGLAGAYNEQFF.

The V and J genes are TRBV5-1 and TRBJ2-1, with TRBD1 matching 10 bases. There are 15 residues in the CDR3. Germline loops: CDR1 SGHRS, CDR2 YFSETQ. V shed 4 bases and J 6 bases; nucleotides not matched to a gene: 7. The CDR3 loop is CASSLGQGVTNEQFF. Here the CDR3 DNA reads TGCGCCAGCAGCCTCGGACAGGGGGTGACCAATGAGCAGTTCTTC.

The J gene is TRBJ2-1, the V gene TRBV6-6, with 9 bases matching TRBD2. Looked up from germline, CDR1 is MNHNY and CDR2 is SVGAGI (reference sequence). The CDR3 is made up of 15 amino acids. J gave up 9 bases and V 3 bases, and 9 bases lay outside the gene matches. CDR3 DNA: TGTGCCAGCAGTTATGGTAGCGGGGGAGGTGGTGAGCAGTTCTTC. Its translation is CASSYGSGGGGEQFF.

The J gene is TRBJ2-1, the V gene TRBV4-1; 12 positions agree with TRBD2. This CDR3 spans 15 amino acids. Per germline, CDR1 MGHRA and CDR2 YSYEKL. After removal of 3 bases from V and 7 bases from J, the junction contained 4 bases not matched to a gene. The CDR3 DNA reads TGCGCCAGCAGCCAGGAGACTAGCGGGAGAAATGAGCAGTTCTTC. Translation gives CASSQETSGRNEQFF.

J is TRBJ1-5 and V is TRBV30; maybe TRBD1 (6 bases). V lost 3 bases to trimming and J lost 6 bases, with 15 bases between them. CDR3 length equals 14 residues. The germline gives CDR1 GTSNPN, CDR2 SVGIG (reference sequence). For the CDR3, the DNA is TGTGCCTGGAGGGCTCGGGGAGGGGGTCAGCCCCAGCATTTT. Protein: CAWRARGGGQPQHF.

The CDR3: CASSYGLAGLGTGELFF. The DNA of the CDR3 is TGTGCCAGCAGCTACGGCCTAGCGGGATTAGGCACCGGGGAGCTGTTTTTT. This sequence joins TRBV7-8 and TRBJ2-2; 9 nucleotides match TRBD2. Trimming took 4 bases from V and 4 from J; bases not matched to a gene: 10. This CDR3 has 17 residues. From germline, CDR1 is SGHVS and CDR2 FQNEAQ.